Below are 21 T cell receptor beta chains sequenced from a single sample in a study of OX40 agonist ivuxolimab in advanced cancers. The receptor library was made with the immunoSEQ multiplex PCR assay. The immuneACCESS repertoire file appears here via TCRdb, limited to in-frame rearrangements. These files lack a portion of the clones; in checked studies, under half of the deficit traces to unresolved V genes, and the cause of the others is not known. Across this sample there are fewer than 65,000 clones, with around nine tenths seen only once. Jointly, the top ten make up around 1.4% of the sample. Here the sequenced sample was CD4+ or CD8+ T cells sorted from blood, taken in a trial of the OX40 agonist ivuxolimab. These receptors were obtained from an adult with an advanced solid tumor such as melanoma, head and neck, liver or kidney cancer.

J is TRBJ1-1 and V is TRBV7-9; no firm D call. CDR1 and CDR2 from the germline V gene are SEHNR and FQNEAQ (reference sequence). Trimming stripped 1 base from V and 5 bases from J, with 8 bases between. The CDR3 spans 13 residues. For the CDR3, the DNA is TGTGCCAGCAGCTTAGAGGTTGGGACTGAAGCTTTCTTT. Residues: CASSLEVGTEAFF.

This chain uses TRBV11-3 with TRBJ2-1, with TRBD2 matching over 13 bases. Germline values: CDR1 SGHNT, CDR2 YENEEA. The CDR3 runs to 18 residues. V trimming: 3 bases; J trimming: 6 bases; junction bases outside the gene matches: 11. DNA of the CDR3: TGTGCCAGCAGCTTCGACCTTCGGACTAGCGGGAGTGGCAATGAGCAGTTCTTC. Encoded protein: CASSFDLRTSGSGNEQFF.

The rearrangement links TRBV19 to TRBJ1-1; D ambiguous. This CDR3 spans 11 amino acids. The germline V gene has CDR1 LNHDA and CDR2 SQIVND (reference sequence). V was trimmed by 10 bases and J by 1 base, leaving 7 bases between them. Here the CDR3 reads CATARNTEAFF. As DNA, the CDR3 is TGTGCCACCGCTAGGAACACTGAAGCTTTCTTT.

In nucleotides, the CDR3 is TGTGCCAGCAGCTTAGCGCTTCTAGCGGGGGAAAACAATGAGCAGTTCTTC. Protein sequence: CASSLALLAGENNEQFF. The chain combines TRBV7-6 with TRBJ2-1; 10 bases are a match to TRBD2. The length of the CDR3 is 17 residues. V trimming: 0 bases; J trimming: 5 bases; junction bases outside the gene matches: 7. Germline-derived CDR1 and CDR2 are SGHVS and FNYEAQ.

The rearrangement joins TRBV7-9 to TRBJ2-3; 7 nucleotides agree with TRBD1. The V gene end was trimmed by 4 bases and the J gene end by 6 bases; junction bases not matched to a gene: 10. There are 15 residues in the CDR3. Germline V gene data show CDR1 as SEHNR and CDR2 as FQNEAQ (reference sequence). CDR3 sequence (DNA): TGTGCCAGCAGCTGGGACAGCCCTAACTTGGATACGCAGTATTTT. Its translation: CASSWDSPNLDTQYF. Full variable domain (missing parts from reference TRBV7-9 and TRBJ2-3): DTGVSQNPRHKITKRGQNVTFRCDPISEHNRLYWYRQTLGQGPEFLTYFQNEAQLEKSRLLSDRFSAERPKGSFSTLEIQRTEQGDSAMYLCASSWDSPNLDTQYFGPGTRLTVL.

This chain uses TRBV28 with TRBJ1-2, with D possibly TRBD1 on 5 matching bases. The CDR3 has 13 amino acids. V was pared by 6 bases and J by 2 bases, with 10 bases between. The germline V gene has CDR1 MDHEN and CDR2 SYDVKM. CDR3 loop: CASRRDRNYGYTF. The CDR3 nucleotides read TGTGCCAGCAGAAGAGACAGAAACTATGGCTACACCTTC.

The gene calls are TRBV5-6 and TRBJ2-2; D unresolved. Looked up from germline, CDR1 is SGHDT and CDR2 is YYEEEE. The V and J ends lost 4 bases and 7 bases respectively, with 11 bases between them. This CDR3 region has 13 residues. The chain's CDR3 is CASSLPSGGELFF. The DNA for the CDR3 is TGTGCCAGCAGCCTTCCGTCGGGCGGGGAGCTGTTTTTT.

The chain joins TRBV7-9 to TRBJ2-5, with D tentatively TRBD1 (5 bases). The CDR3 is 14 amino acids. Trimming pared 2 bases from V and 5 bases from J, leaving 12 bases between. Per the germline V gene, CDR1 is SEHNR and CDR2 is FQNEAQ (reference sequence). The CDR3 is CASSLQSGHETQYF. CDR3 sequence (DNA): TGTGCCAGCAGCTTACAATCAGGGCACGAGACCCAGTACTTC. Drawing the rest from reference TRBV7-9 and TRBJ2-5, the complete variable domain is DTGVSQNPRHKITKRGQNVTFRCDPISEHNRLYWYRQTLGQGPEFLTYFQNEAQLEKSRLLSDRFSAERPKGSFSTLEIQRTEQGDSAMYLCASSLQSGHETQYFGPGTRLLVL.

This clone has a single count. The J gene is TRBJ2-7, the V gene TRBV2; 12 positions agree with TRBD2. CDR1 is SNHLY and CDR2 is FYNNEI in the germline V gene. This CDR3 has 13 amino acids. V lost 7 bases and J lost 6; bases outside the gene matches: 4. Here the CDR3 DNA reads TGTGCCAGCACAGGACTAGCGGGAAGCGAGCAGTACTTC. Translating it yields CASTGLAGSEQYF. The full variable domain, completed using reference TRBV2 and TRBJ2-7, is EPEVTQTPSHQVTQMGQEVILRCVPISNHLYFYWYRQILGQKVEFLVSFYNNEISEKSEIFDDQFSVERPDGSNFTLKIRSTKLEDSAMYFCASTGLAGSEQYFGPGTRLTVT.

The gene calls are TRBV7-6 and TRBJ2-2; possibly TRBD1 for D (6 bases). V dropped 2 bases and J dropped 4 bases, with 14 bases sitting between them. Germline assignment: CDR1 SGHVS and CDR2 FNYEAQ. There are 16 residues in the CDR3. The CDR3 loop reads CASSLIMAGVTGELFF. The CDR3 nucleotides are TGTGCCAGCAGCTTAATAATGGCAGGGGTCACCGGGGAGCTGTTTTTT.

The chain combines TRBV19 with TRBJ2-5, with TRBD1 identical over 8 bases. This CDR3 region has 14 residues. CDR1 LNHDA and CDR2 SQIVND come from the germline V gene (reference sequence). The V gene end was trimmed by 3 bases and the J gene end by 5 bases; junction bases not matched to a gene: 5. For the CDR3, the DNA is TGTGCCAGTAGTATCACCAGGGGGCAGGAGACCCAGTACTTC. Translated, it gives CASSITRGQETQYF.

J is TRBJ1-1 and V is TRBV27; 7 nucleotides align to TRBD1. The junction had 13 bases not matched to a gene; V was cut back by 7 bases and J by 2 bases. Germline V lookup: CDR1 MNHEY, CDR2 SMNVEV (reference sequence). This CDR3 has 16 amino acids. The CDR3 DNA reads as TGTGCCAGCACAATGAATAGACAGGGAGTCAACACTGAAGCTTTCTTT. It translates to CASTMNRQGVNTEAFF.

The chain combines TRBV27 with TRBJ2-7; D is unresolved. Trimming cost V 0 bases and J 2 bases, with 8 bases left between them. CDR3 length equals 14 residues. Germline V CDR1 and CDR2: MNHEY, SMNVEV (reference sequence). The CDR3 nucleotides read TGTGCCAGCAGTTTATCATTAGGTCCCTACGAGCAGTACTTC. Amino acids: CASSLSLGPYEQYF.

The CDR3, as DNA: TGTGCCAGCAGCTTAGTTTATGCCGGGACAGGGTCAGTTTGGAGGCAGTTCTTC. Protein product: CASSLVYAGTGSVWRQFF. The chain employs TRBV7-2 and TRBJ2-1; TRBD1 aligns across 9 bases. The germline V gene has CDR1 SGHTA and CDR2 FQGNSA. CDR3 length equals 18 residues. V lost 1 base to trimming and J lost 12 bases; unmatched junction nucleotides: 19.

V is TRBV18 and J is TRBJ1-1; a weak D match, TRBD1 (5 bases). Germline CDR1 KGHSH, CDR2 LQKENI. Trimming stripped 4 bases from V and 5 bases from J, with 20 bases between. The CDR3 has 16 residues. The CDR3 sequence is CASSRRALGETTEAFF. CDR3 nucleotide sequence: TGTGCCAGCTCACGCCGGGCCTTAGGGGAGACGACTGAAGCTTTCTTT.

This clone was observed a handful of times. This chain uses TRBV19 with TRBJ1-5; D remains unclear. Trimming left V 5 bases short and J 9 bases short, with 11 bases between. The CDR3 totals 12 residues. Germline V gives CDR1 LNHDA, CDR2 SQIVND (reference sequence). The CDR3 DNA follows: TGTGCCAGTAGTCAATATCGAGGGCCCCAGCATTTT. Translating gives CASSQYRGPQHF.

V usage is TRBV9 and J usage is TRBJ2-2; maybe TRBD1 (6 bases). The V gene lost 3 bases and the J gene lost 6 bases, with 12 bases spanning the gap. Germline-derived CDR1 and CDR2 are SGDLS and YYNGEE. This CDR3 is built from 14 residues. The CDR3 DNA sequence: TGTGCCAGCAGCGCATCAGGGGTTCCCGGGGAGCTGTTTTTT. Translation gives CASSASGVPGELFF.

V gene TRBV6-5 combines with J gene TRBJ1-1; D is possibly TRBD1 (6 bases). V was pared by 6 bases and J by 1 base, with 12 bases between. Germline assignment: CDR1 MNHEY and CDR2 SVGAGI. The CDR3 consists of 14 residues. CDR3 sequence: CASRRQAKNTEAFF. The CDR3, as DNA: TGTGCCAGCAGGCGACAGGCGAAGAACACTGAAGCTTTCTTT.

The CDR3 DNA reads TGTGCCAGCAGCCCGGACAGAAACCTTAACTATGGCTACACCTTC. Translation gives CASSPDRNLNYGYTF. The chain links TRBV14 to TRBJ1-2; tentative D call: TRBD1 (6 bases). CDR1 SGHDN and CDR2 FVKESK come from the germline V gene. Trimming cost V 4 bases and J 1 base, with 13 bases left between them. The CDR3 is made up of 15 amino acids.

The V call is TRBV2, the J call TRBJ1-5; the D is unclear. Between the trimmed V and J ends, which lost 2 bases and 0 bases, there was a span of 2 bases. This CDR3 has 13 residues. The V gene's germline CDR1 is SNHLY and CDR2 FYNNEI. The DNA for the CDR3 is TGTGCCAGCAGTGAATATAGCAATCAGCCCCAGCATTTT. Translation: CASSEYSNQPQHF.

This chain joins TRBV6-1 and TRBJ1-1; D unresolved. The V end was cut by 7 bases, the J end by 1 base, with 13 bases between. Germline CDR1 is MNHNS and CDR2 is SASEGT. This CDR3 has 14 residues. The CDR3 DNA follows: TGTGCCAGCAATGGCCCTCCCGAGAACACTGAAGCTTTCTTT. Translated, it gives CASNGPPENTEAFF.